What follows describes a single T cell receptor beta chain. A much bigger clone sits one base away, suggesting this may be a read error. The data derive from a study of blood T cells in healthy people across ages. Each donor supplied approximately 10 milliliters of peripheral blood. Germline-derived CDR1 and CDR2 are DFQATT and SNEGSKA (reference sequence). With V trimmed by 3 bases and J by 3 bases, 8 bases remained unmatched. CDR3 length equals 15 residues. A second PCR, run for roughly 7 to 12 cycles, used a sample-barcoded 5' primer plus a J-beta primer mix. One entry per CDR3 protein, called by TCRdb with MiXCR from the 5' RACE reads. Among 1.4 million to 1.5 million distinct CDR3 sequences listed, roughly 40% were seen once.

The specimen sequenced was blood. This chain links TRBV20-1 with TRBJ2-1; 7 bases are a match to TRBD2. This receptor was obtained from a woman under 30 in good health. The CDR3 is CSASNVGGGYNEQFF. As DNA, the CDR3 is TGCAGTGCTAGTAATGTGGGGGGGGGCTACAATGAGCAGTTCTTC.